The 10 T cell receptor beta chains presented below share a single source sample, sequenced in a study of shared clonotypes between healthy human individuals. CD45RO negativity and positive selection for CCR7 defined naive CD8 cells, a population that excluded terminally differentiated effector memory CD45RA+ cells. Clones were sequenced by immunoSEQ multiplex PCR, and TCRdb holds only the in-frame ones, with some missing. The table lists roughly 2.1 million clones, around 93% of them singletons. The specimen was naive CD8+ T cells from PBMCs. All receptors derive from a man between 18 and 29 years old in good health. Some clones in this sample may be carry-over from other donors' samples.

The J gene is TRBJ2-5, the V gene TRBV7-8; perhaps TRBD2 as D (6 bases). This CDR3 contains 15 residues. Germline V gives CDR1 SGHVS, CDR2 FQNEAQ. Between the trimmed V and J ends, which lost 4 bases and 1 base, there was a span of 13 bases. CDR3 region: CASSSRSEGQETQYF. DNA of the CDR3: TGTGCCAGCAGCTCGCGATCGGAGGGCCAAGAGACCCAGTACTTC.

A few counts support this clone. The chain is built from TRBV19 and TRBJ1-1, with D perhaps matching TRBD1 (6 bases). V lost 8 bases, J lost 1 base, and 14 bases lay in between. From germline, CDR1 is LNHDA and CDR2 SQIVND (reference sequence). The CDR3 is 14 amino acids. The CDR3 DNA sequence: TGTGCCAGTTCACAGGGAGGTGAGAACACTGAAGCTTTCTTT. This codes for CASSQGGENTEAFF.

This rearrangement joins TRBV10-2 to TRBJ1-2; 8 nucleotides align to TRBD1. This CDR3 has 11 residues. J gave up 4 bases and V 8 bases, and 0 bases lay outside the gene matches. CDR1 is WSHSY, CDR2 SAAADI, per germline. The CDR3 here is CASQGAYGYTF. As DNA, the CDR3 is TGCGCCAGCCAGGGGGCCTATGGCTACACCTTC.

V gene TRBV19 combines with J gene TRBJ2-1; D perhaps matches TRBD2 (6 bases). V was trimmed by 7 bases and J by 1 base, leaving 8 bases between them. The CDR3 has 13 amino acids. Germline V gene data show CDR1 as LNHDA and CDR2 as SQIVND (reference sequence). As DNA, the CDR3 is TGTGCCAGTACCGGGGGATCCTACAATGAGCAGTTCTTC. Amino acids: CASTGGSYNEQFF.

The sample holds one count of this clone. The chain joins TRBV6-5 to TRBJ2-3; D remains ambiguous. V was trimmed by 2 bases and J by 0 bases, leaving 6 bases between them. The length of the CDR3 is 14 residues. The germline gives CDR1 MNHEY, CDR2 SVGAGI. CDR3 protein: CASSYRFSTDTQYF. The DNA for the CDR3 is TGTGCCAGCAGTTACCGGTTCAGCACAGATACGCAGTATTTT.

This chain connects TRBV5-8 to TRBJ1-3, with D unresolved. The CDR3 length is 17 residues. Trimming left V 1 base short and J 2 bases short, with 16 bases between. From germline, CDR1 is SGHTS and CDR2 YDEGEE. CDR3: CASSLSHWVEAGNTIYF. In DNA, the CDR3 is TGTGCCAGCAGCTTGAGTCATTGGGTAGAGGCTGGAAACACCATATATTTT.

The chain combines TRBV27 with TRBJ1-1; no clear D. This CDR3 is 17 amino acids long. Per germline, CDR1 MNHEY and CDR2 SMNVEV (reference sequence). V lost 2 bases and J lost 1, with 17 bases in between. The CDR3 reads CASSLKSGRYANTEAFF. For the CDR3, the DNA is TGTGCCAGCAGTTTAAAATCGGGAAGGTACGCGAACACTGAAGCTTTCTTT.

In the case of this clone: The junction shows a germline mismatch at one end, possibly a read error. V and J are TRBV28 and TRBJ1-2, with 7 bases that match TRBD1. Germline loops: CDR1 MDHEN, CDR2 SYDVKM. The CDR3 has 15 amino acids. CDR3 amino acids: CASSLRGTVPMGSFF. As DNA, the CDR3 is TGTGCCAGCAGTTTAAGGGGGACAGTTCCTATGGGGAGCTTCTTC.

The chain employs TRBV5-1 and TRBJ2-3, with TRBD2 identical over 8 bases. Germline CDR1 and CDR2: SGHRS and YFSETQ. The CDR3 extends over 19 amino acids. V lost 3 bases and J lost 2; bases outside the gene matches: 17. CDR3 bases: TGCGCCAGCAGCTCGAGGGGTAGCGGGGATTCCGTTTACACAGATACGCAGTATTTT. This codes for CASSSRGSGDSVYTDTQYF.

The rearrangement links TRBV5-1 to TRBJ1-2, with D maybe TRBD1 (5 bases). This CDR3 has 13 amino acids. Per germline, CDR1 SGHRS and CDR2 YFSETQ. V was shortened by 0 bases and J by 7 bases, with 10 bases between the two germline ends. CDR3: CASSLAPRAGYTF. CDR3 sequence (DNA): TGCGCCAGCAGCTTGGCTCCCAGGGCTGGCTACACCTTC.